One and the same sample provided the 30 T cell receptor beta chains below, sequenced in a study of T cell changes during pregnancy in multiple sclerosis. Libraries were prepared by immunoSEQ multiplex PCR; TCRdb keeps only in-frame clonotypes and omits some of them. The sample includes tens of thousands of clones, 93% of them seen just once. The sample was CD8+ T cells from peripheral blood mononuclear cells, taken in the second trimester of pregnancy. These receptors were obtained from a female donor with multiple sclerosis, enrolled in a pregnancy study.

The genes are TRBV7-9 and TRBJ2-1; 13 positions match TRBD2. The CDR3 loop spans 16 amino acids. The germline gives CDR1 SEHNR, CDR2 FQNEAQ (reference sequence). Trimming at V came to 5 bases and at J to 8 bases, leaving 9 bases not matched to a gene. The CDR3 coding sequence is TGTGCCAGCAGCCCAGGACTAGCGGGAGTGGGTGATGAGCAGTTCTTC. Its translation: CASSPGLAGVGDEQFF.

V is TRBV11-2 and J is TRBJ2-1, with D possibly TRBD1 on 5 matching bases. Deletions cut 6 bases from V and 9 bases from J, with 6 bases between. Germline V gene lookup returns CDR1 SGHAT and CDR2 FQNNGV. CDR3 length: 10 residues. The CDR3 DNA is TGTGCCAGCAGGCAGGGTGAGCAGTTCTTC. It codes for CASRQGEQFF. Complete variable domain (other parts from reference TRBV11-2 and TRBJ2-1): EAGVAQSPRYKIIEKRQSVAFWCNPISGHATLYWYQQILGQGPKLLIQFQNNGVVDDSQLPKDRFSAERLKGVDSTLKIQPAKLEDSAVYLCASRQGEQFFGPGTRLTVL.

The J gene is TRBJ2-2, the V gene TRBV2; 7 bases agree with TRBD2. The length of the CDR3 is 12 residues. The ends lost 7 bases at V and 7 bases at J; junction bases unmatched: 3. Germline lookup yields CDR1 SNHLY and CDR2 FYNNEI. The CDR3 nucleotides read TGTGCCAGCACTGGGGGGGGCGGGGAGCTGTTTTTT. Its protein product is CASTGGGGELFF.

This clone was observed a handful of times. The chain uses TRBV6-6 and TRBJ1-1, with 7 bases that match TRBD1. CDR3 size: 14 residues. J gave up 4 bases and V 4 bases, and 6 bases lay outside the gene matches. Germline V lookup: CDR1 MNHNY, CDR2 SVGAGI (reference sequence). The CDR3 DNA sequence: TGTGCCAGCAGTTCCACGACAGGGCTCACTGAAGCTTTCTTT. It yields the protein CASSSTTGLTEAFF.

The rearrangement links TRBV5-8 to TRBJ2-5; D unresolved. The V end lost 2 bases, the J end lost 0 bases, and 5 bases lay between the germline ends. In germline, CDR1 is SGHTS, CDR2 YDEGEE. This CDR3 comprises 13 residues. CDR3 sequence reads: CASSFNYQETQYF. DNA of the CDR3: TGTGCCAGCAGCTTCAATTACCAAGAGACCCAGTACTTC.

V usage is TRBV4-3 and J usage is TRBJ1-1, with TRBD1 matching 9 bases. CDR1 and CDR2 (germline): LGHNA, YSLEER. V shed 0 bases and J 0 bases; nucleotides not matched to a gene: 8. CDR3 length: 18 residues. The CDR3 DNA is TGCGCCAGCAGCCAAGATACCCGGACAGGGGCTATGAACACTGAAGCTTTCTTT. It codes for CASSQDTRTGAMNTEAFF.

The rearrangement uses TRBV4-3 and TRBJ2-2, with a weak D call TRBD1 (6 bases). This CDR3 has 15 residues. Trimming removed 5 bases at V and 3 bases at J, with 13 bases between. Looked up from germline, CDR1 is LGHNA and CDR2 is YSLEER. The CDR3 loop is CASSARDTDTGELFF. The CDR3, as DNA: TGCGCCAGCAGCGCCCGGGACACCGACACCGGGGAGCTGTTTTTT.

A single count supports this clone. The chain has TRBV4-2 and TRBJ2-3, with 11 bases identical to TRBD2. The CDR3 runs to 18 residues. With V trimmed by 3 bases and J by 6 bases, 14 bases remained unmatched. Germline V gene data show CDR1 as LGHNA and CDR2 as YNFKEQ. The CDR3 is CASSHRGASGGPGDTQYF. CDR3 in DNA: TGTGCCAGCAGCCACCGAGGAGCTAGCGGGGGGCCAGGGGATACGCAGTATTTT.

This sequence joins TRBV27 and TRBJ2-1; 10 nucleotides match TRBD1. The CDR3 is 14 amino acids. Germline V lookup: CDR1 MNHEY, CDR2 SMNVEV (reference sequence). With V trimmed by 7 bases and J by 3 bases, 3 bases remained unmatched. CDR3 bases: TGTGCCAGCACCGGGACAGGGGTCTACAATGAGCAGTTCTTC. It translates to CASTGTGVYNEQFF.

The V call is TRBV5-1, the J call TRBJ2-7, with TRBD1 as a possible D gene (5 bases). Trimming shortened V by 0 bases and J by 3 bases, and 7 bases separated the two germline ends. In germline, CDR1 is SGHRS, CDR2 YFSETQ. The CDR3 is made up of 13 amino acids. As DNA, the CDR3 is TGCGCCAGCAGCTTGGGCAGGGACTACGAGCAGTACTTC. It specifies CASSLGRDYEQYF. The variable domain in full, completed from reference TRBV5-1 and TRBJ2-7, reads KAGVTQTPRYLIKTRGQQVTLSCSPISGHRSVSWYQQTPGQGLQFLFEYFSETQRNKGNFPGRFSGRQFSNSRSEMNVSTLELGDSALYLCASSLGRDYEQYFGPGTRLTVT.

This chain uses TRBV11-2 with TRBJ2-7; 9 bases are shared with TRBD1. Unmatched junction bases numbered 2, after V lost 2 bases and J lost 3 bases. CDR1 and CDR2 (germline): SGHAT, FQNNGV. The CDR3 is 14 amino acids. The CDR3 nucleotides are TGTGCCAGCAGCTTATTGGACAGGGGCTACGAGCAGTACTTC. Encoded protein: CASSLLDRGYEQYF.

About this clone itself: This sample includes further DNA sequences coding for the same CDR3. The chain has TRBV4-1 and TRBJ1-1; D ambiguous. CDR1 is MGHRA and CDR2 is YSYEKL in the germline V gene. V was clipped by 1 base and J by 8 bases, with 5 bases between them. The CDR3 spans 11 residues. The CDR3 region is CASSQAGEAFF. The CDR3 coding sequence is TGCGCCAGCAGCCAAGCGGGGGAAGCTTTCTTT.

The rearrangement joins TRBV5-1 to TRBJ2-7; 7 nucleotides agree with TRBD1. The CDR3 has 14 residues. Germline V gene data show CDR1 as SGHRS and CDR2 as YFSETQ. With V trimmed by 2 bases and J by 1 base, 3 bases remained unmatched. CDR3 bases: TGCGCCAGCAGCTTCGGGACAGATTCCTACGAGCAGTACTTC. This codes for CASSFGTDSYEQYF.

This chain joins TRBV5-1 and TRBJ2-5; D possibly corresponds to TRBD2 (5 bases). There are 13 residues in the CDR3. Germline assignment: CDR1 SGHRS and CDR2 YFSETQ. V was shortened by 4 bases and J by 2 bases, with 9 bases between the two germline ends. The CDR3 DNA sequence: TGCGCCAGCAGCCCGCGAGGGCAAGAGACCCAGTACTTC. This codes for CASSPRGQETQYF.

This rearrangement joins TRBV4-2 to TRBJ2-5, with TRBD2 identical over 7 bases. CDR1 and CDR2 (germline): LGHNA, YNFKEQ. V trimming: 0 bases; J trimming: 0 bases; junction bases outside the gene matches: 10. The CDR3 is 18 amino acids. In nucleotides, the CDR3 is TGTGCCAGCAGCCAAGACAATCAACTAGCGTCGCACCAAGAGACCCAGTACTTC. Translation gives CASSQDNQLASHQETQYF.

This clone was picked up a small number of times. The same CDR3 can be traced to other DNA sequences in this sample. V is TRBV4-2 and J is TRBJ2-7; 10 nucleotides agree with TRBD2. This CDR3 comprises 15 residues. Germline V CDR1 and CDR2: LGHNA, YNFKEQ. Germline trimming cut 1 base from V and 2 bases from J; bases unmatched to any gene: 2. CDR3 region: CASSQGAGGPYEQYF. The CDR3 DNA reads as TGTGCCAGCAGCCAAGGAGCGGGAGGGCCCTACGAGCAGTACTTC.

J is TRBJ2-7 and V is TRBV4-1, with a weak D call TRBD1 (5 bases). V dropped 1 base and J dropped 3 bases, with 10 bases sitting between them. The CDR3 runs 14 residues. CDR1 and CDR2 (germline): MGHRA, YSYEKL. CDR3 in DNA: TGCGCCAGCAGCCAAGGAGCAGGGCTCTACGAGCAGTACTTC. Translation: CASSQGAGLYEQYF.

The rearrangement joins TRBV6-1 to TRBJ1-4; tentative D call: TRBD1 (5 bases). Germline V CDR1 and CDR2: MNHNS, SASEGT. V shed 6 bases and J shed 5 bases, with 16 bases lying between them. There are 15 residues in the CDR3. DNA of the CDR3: TGTGCCAGCAGCCTCGTTGACAGTCAGAATGAAAAACTGTTTTTT. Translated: CASSLVDSQNEKLFF.

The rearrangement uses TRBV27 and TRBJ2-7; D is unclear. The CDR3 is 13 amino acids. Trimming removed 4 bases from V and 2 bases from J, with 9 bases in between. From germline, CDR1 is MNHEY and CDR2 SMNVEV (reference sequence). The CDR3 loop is CASSSDIAYEQYF. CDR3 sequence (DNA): TGTGCCAGCAGTTCCGACATAGCCTACGAGCAGTACTTC.

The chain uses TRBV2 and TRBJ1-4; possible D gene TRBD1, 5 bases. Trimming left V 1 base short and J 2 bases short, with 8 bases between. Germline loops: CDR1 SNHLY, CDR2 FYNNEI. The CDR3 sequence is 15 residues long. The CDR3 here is CASSEGGGTNEKLFF. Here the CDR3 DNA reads TGTGCCAGCAGTGAAGGCGGGGGGACTAATGAAAAACTGTTTTTT.

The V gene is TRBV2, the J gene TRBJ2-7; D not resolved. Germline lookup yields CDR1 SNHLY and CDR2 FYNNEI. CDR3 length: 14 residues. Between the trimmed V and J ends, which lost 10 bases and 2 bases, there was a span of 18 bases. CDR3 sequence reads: CATSGVRPTYEQYF. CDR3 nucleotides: TGTGCCACCTCCGGAGTACGACCTACCTACGAGCAGTACTTC.

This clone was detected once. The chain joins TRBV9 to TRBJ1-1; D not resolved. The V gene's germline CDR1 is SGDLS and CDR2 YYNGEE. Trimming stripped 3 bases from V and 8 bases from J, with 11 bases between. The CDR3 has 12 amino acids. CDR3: CASSADYTEAFF. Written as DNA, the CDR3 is TGTGCCAGCAGCGCGGACTATACAGAAGCTTTCTTT. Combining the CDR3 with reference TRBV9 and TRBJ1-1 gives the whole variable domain DSGVTQTPKHLITATGQRVTLRCSPRSGDLSVYWYQQSLDQGLQFLIQYYNGEERAKGNILERFSAQQFPDLHSELNLSSLELGDSALYFCASSADYTEAFFGQGTRLTVV.

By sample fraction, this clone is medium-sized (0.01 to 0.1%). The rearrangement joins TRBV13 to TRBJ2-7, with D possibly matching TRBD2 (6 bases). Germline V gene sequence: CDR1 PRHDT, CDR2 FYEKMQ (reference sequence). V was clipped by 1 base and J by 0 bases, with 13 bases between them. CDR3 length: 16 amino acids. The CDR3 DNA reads TGTGCCAGCAGCTTAGTTGCGGGACCCAGCTCCTACGAGCAGTACTTC. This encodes CASSLVAGPSSYEQYF.

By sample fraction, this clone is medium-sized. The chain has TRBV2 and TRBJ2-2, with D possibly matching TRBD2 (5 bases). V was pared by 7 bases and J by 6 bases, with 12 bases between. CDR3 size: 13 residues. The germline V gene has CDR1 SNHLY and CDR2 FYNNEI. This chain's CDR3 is CASKDWGAGELFF. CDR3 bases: TGTGCCAGCAAGGATTGGGGAGCCGGGGAGCTGTTTTTT.

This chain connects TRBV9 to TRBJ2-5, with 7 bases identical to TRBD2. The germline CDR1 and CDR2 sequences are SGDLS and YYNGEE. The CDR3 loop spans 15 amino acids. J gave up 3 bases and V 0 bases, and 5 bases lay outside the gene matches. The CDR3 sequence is CASSVGRLAEETQYF. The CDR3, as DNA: TGTGCCAGCAGCGTAGGACGGCTAGCGGAAGAGACCCAGTACTTC.

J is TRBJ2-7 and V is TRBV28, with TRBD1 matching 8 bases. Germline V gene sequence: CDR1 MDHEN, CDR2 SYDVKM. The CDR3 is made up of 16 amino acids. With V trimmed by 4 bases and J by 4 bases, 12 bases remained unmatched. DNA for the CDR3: TGTGCCAGCAGTTCTAACAGGGGGGTTCTTGGGTACGAGCAGTACTTC. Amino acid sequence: CASSSNRGVLGYEQYF.

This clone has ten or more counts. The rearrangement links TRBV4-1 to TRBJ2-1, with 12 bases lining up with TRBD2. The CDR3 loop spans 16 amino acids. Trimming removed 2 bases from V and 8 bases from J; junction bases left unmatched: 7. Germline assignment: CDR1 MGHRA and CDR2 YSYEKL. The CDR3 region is CASSQFGLAGTHEQFF. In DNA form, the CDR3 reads TGCGCCAGCAGCCAATTTGGACTAGCGGGAACCCATGAGCAGTTCTTC.

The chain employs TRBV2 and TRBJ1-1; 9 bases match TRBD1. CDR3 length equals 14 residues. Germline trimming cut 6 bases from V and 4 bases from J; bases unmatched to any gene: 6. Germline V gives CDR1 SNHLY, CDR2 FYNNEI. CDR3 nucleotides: TGTGCCAGCAGCGCAGGACAGGGGCGCACTGAAGCTTTCTTT. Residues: CASSAGQGRTEAFF.

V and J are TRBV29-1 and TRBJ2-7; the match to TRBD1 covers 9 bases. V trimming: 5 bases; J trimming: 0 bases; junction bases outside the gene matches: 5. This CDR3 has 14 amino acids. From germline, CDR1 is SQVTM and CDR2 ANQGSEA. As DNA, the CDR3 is TGCAGCGTTTATGGGACAGGGAGCTCCTACGAGCAGTACTTC. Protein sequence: CSVYGTGSSYEQYF.

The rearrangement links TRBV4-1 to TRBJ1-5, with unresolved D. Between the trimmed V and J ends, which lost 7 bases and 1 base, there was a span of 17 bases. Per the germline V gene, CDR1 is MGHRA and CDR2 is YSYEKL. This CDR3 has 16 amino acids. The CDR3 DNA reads TGCGCCAGCACCACCGTGGCAGGTGAAAGCAATCAGCCCCAGCATTTT. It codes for CASTTVAGESNQPQHF.